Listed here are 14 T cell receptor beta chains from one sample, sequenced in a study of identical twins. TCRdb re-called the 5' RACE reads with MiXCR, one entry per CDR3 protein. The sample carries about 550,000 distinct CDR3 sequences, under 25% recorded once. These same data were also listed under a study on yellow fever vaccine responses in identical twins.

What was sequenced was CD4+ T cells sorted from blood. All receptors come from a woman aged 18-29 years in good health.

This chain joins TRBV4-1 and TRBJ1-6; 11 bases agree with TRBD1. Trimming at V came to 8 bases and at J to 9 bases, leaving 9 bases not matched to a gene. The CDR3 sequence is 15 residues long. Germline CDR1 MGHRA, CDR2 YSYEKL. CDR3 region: CASSPTGTGGSPLHF. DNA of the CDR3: TGCGCCAGCTCGCCAACTGGGACAGGGGGTTCACCCCTCCACTTT.

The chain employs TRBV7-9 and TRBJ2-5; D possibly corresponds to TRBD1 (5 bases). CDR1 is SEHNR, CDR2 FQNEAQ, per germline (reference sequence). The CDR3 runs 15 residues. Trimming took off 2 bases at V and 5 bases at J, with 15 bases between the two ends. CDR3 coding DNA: TGTGCCAGCAGCTTACAGGGTGCCGGGTTGGAGACCCAGTACTTC. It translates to CASSLQGAGLETQYF.

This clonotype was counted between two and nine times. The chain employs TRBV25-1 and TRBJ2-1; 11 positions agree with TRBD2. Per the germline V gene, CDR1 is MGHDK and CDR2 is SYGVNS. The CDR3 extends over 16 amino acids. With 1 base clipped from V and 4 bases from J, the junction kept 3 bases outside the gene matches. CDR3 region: CASSELTSGTYNEQFF. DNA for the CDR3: TGTGCCAGCAGTGAATTGACTAGCGGGACGTACAATGAGCAGTTCTTC.

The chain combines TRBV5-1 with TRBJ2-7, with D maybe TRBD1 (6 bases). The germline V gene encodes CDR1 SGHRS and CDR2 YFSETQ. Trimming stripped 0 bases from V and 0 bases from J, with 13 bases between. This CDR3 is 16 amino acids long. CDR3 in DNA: TGCGCCAGCAGCTTGGGTGGGACATCCAGCTCCTACGAGCAGTACGTC. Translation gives CASSLGGTSSSYEQYV.

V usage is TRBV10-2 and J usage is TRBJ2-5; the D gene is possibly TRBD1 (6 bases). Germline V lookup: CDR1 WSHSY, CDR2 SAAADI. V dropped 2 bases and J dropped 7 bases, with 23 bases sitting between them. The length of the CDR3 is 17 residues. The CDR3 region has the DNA TGCGCCAGCAGTGAGACTAGGGGGTCGGGACCGACGGGGACCCAGTACTTC. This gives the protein CASSETRGSGPTGTQYF.

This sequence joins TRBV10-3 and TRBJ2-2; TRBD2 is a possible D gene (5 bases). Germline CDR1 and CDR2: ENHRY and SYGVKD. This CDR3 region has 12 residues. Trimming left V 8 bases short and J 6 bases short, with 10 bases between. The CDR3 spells CAIWGVAGELFF. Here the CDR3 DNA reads TGTGCCATCTGGGGAGTCGCCGGGGAGCTGTTTTTT.

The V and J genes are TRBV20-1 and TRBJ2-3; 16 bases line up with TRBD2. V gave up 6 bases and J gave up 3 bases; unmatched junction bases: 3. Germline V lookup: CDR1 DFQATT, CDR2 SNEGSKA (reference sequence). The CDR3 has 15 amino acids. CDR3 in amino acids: CSAGTSGGVTDTQYF. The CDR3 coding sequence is TGCAGTGCAGGGACTAGCGGGGGGGTTACAGATACGCAGTATTTT.

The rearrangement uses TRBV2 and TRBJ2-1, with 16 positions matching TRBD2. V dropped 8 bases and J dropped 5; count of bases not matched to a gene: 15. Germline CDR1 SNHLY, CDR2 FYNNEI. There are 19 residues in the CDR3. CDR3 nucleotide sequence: TGTGCCAGCTGTCCCCCGTCGGGACTAGCGGGAGGGAGGGACAATGAGCAGTTCTTC. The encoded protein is CASCPPSGLAGGRDNEQFF.

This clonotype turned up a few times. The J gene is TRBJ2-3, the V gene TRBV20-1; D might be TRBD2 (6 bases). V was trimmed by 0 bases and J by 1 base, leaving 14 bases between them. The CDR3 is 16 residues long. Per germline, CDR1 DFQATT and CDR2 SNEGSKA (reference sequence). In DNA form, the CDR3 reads TGCAGTGCTAGAGATAAGTTGGCGGGGCGCACAGATACGCAGTATTTT. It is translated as CSARDKLAGRTDTQYF.

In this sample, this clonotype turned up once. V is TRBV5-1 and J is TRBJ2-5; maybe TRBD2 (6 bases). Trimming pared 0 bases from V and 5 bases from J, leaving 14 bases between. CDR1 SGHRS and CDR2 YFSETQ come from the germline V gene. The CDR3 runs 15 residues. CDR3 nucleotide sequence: TGCGCCAGCAGCTTGGTCGGGAGTTGGTCGGAGACCCAGTACTTC. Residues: CASSLVGSWSETQYF.

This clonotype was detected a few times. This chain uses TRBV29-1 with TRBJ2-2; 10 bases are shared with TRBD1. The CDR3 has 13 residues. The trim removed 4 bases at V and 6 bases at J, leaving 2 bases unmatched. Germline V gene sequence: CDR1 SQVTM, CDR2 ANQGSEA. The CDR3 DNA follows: TGCAGCGTTGGACAGGGGGCGGCCGGGGAGCTGTTTTTT. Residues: CSVGQGAAGELFF.

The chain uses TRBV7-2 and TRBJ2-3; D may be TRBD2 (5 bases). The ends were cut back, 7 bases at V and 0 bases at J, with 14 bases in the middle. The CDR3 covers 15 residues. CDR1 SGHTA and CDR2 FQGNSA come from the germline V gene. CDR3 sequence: CASTERRTSTDTQYF. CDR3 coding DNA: TGTGCCAGCACCGAGCGGCGGACTAGCACAGATACGCAGTATTTT.

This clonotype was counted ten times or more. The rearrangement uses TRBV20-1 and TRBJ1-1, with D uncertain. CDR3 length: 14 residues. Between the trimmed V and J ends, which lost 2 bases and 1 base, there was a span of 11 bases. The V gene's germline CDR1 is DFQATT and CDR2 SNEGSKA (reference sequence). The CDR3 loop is CSARSAAWNTEAFF. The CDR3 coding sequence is TGCAGTGCTAGATCGGCGGCGTGGAACACTGAAGCTTTCTTT.

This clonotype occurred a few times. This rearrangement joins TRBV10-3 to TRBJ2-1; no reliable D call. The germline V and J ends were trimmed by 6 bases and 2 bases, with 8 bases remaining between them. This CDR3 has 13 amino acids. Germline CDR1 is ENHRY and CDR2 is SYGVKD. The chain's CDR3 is CAISGVTYNEQFF. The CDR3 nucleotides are TGTGCCATCAGCGGCGTCACCTACAATGAGCAGTTCTTC.